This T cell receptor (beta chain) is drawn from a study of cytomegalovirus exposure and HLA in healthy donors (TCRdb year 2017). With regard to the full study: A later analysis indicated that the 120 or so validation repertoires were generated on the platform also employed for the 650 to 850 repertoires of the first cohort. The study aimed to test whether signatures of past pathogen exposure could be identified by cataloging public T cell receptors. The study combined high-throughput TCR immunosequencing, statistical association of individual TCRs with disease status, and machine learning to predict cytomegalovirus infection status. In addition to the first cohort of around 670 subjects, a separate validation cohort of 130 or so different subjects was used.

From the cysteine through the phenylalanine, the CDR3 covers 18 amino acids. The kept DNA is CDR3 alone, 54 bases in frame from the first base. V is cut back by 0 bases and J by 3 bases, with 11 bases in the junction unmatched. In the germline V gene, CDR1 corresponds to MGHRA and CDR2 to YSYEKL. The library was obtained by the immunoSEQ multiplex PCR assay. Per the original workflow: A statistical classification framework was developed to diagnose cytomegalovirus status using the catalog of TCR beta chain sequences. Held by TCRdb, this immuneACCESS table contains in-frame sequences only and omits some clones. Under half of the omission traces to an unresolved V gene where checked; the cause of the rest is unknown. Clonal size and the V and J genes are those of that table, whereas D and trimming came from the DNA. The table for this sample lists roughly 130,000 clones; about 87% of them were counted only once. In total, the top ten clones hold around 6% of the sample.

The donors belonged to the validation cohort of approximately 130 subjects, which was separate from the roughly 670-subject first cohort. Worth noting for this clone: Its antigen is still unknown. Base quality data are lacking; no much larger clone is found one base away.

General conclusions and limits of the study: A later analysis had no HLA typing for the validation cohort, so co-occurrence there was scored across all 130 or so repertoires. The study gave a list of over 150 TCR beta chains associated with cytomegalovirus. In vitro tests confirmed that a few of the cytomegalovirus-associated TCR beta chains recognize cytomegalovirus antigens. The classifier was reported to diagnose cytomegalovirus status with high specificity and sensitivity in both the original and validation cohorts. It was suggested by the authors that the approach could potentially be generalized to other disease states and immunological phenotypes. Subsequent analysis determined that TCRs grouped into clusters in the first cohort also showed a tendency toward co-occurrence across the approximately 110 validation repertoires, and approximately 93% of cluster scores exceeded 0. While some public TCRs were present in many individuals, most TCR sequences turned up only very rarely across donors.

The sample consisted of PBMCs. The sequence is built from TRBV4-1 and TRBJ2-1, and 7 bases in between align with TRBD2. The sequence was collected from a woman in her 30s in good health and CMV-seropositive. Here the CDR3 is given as CASSQDRSSGVGYNEQFF. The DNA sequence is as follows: TGCGCCAGCAGCCAAGATCGGTCTAGCGGCGTGGGCTACAATGAGCAGTTCTTC.